This TCR beta chain was recovered during a study of CXCR3-negative and CXCR3-positive naive CD8 T cells (dated by TCRdb to about 2019). Study-wide context: Some 150 million TRB reads were obtained in total, roughly 1.5 +/- 0.3 million reads per library. Diversity and physicochemical repertoire analyses covered about a dozen donors pooled from two independent experiments. TRBV-TRBJ cluster analysis included naive subsets from 5 or 6 donors and memory cells from 3 donors.

What the research found in general, with its limitations: Compared with CXCR3-negative naive cells, CXCR3-positive naive cells had TRB CDR3s with higher hydrophobicity (lower Kidera factor 4), lower energy, and higher strength and volume indices. Within the same donor, TRBV-TRBJ usage looked similar between naive CXCR3-negative and CXCR3-positive cells, but memory cells had distinct patterns. Freshly isolated PBMCs were used for most assays because CXCR3 expression partially decreased after cryopreservation. Surface CD5, linked to self-reactivity in mice, was comparable between naive subsets; TCR interaction strength was therefore also inferred from TRB CDR3 physicochemical properties. Both naive subsets had comparably high repertoire diversity, while memory CD8+ T cells had much lower repertoire diversity.

For every CD8+ T cell subset, approximately 330,000 cells were flow-sorted straight into RLT lysis buffer, and each subset was sorted in triplicate. To keep memory contaminants out, a stringent definition of naive CD8+ T cells was applied: CD45RO-CCR7+CD27+CD95-. Peripheral blood mononuclear cells were isolated from buffy coats using standard density gradient centrifugation. Naive CXCR3-negative and CXCR3-positive CD8+ T cells were flow-sorted on a FACSAria III. Total RNA was extracted from sorted cells using an RNeasy Mini Kit. A word on this clonotype: Its antigen remains undetermined.

Reading from cysteine to phenylalanine, the CDR3 counts 17 amino acids. DNA was not recorded. The germline V gene encodes CDR1 MDHEN and CDR2 SYDVKM. These reads were obtained on a NextSeq 550. The Human TCR Profiling Kit (MiLaboratory) was used to prepare UMI-labeled 5' RACE TRB cDNA libraries. cDNA synthesis used the entire amount of extracted RNA, and PCR amplification then used the entire amount of cDNA produced. Libraries were prepared in parallel with an identical number of PCR cycles. In the paper's pipeline: With a minimum of two reads required per UMI, MIGEC and MiXCR pulled out about 50,000 +/- 10,000 unique UMI-labeled TRB cDNA molecules from each library. An average of roughly 40,000 +/- 10,000 functional in-frame TRB CDR3 nucleotide clonotypes without stop codons was found per library. After downsampling to 5000 UMI-labeled TRB molecules per sample, diversity metrics, including normalized Shannon-Wiener and Chao1, were computed in VDJtools. Clonotype-size-weighted physicochemical properties of the central five CDR3 residues (interaction energy, strength, volume and Kidera factor 4) were computed in VDJtools. The reads, reprocessed by TCRdb, yield one row per CDR3 protein sequence and no DNA. The V and J calls here are based on TCRdb, not the publication. The sample table gives 100,000 to 150,000 distinct CDR3 sequences. Of the sample, 0.41% is held by the ten largest clones.

The receptor's source is a human donor in good health. Some clones in this sample may be carry-over from other donors' samples. In this chain, TRBV28 is recombined with TRBJ2-2; TCRdb's D gene call, TRBD2, goes unchecked for lack of DNA. Sequenced sample: naive CXCR3+ CD8+ T cells from blood. Per the publication, the cell subset or site label means: CD45RO-CCR7+CD27+CD95- naive CD8+ T cells expressing CXCR3 (TNR3+). The CDR3 protein is CASSLDLAGKNTGELFF.